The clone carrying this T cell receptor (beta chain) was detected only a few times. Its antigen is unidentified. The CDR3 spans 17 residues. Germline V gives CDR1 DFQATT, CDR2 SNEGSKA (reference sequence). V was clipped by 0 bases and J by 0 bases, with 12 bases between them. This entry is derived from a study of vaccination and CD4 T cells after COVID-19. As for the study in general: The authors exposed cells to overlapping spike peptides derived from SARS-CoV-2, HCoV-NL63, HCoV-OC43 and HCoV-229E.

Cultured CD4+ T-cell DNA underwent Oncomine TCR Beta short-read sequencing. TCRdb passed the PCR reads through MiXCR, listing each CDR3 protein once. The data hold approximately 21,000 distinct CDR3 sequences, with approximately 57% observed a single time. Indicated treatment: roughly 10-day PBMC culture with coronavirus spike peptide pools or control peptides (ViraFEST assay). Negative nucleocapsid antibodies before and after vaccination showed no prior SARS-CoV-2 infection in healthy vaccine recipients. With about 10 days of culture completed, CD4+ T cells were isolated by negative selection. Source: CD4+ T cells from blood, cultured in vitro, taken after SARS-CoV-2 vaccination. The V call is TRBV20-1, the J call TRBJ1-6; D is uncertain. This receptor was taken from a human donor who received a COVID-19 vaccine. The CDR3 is CSARDRYRSSYNSPLHF. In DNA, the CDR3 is TGCAGTGCTAGAGACCGGTACAGAAGCTCCTATAATTCACCCCTCCACTTT.